The clone carrying this T cell receptor beta chain was seen a handful of times. Its specificity is not known. The V gene's germline CDR1 is SGHAT and CDR2 FQNNGV. Unmatched junction bases numbered 1, after V lost 3 bases and J lost 7 bases. This CDR3 spans 14 amino acids. This entry comes from a study of beta chain features in type 1 diabetes. Study-wide findings and caveats: For Type 1 diabetes patients, all four CD4+ subsets carried TCRB CDR3s that were moderately but significantly shorter.

The isolated RNA, all of it, was reverse transcribed, so expressed TCRB transcripts were what got sequenced. Clones were sequenced by immunoSEQ multiplex PCR, and TCRdb holds only the in-frame ones, with some missing. The data show 85,000 to 110,000 clones, approximately 30% seen once. The gene calls are TRBV11-2 and TRBJ2-1; 12 bases fit TRBD2. Sample: central memory CD4+ T cells from blood. This receptor was taken from a woman younger than 35 with type 1 diabetes. In DNA, the CDR3 is TGTGCCAGCAGCTTGACTAGCGGGAGAAATGAGCAGTTCTTC. Protein: CASSLTSGRNEQFF.